One and the same sample provided the 5 T cell receptor beta chains below, sequenced in a study of T cells in localized non-small cell lung cancer (dated by TCRdb to the early 2020s). Libraries were prepared through the immunoSEQ multiplex PCR assay. This immuneACCESS table, as held by TCRdb, lists in-frame sequences with V and J called but not all clones. Of the missing ones, under half trace to an unresolved V gene in checked studies; the others have no known cause. This sample holds 20,000 to 25,000 clones; around 86% were observed only once. The top ten clonotypes cover 12% of the sample. This specimen was PBMCs, taken before any cancer treatment. The source of these receptors is a man aged 35-69 years with stage II squamous cell lung carcinoma.

This chain links TRBV6-5 with TRBJ1-1; no definite D call. Germline loops: CDR1 MNHEY, CDR2 SVGAGI. This CDR3 is built from 12 residues. Trimming shortened V by 5 bases and J by 0 bases, and 4 bases separated the two germline ends. CDR3 DNA sequence: TGTGCCAGCAGTCCAATGAACACTGAAGCTTTCTTT. As protein: CASSPMNTEAFF.

The chain carries TRBV7-2 and TRBJ2-7, with 9 bases identical to TRBD1. J was trimmed by 7 bases and V by 0 bases; bases with no gene match: 7. This CDR3 region has 15 residues. The germline gives CDR1 SGHTA, CDR2 FQGNSA. CDR3 sequence reads: CASSLARTGTGEQYF. CDR3 nucleotide sequence: TGTGCCAGCAGCTTAGCTAGGACAGGGACAGGGGAGCAGTACTTC. Based on the CDR3 plus reference TRBV7-2 and TRBJ2-7, the full variable domain is GAGVSQSPSNKVTEKGKDVELRCDPISGHTALYWYRQSLGQGLEFLIYFQGNSAPDKSGLPSDRFSAERTGGSVSTLTIQRTQQEDSAVYLCASSLARTGTGEQYFGPGTRLTVT.

V gene TRBV6-5 combines with J gene TRBJ2-1; 10 bases match TRBD2. Germline values: CDR1 MNHEY, CDR2 SVGAGI. With 2 bases clipped from V and 12 bases from J, the junction kept 13 bases outside the gene matches. The CDR3 is 16 amino acids. CDR3 nucleotides: TGTGCCAGCAGTTACACGAGAGCGGGGGGGCCCTGGGGGCAGTTCTTC. Protein: CASSYTRAGGPWGQFF.

The rearrangement links TRBV9 to TRBJ2-7; 9 bases match TRBD2. The CDR3 consists of 12 residues. CDR1 SGDLS and CDR2 YYNGEE come from the germline V gene. V was clipped by 5 bases and J by 4 bases; unmatched bases: 1. CDR3 loop: CASSSGSYEQYF. The CDR3 bases are TGTGCCAGCAGTAGCGGGAGTTACGAGCAGTACTTC.

The chain recombines TRBV5-6 with TRBJ1-5; 7 bases line up with TRBD1. The length of the CDR3 is 17 residues. Per germline, CDR1 SGHDT and CDR2 YYEEEE. Trimming cost V 2 bases and J 0 bases; bases outside gene matches: 8. CDR3: CASSLYRGEYSNQPQHF. The CDR3 bases are TGTGCCAGCAGCTTATACAGGGGAGAATATAGCAATCAGCCCCAGCATTTT.